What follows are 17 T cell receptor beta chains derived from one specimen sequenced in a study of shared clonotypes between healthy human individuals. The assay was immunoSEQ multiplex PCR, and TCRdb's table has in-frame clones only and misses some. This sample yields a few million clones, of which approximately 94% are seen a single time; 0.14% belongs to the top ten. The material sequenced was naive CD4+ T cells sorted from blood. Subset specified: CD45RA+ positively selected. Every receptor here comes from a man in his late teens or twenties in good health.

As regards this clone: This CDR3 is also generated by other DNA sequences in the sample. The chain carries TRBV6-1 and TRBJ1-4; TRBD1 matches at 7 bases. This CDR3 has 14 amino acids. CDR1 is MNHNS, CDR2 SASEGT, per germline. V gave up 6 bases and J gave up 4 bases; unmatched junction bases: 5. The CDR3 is CASSSGTDNEKLFF. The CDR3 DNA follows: TGTGCCAGCAGCTCCGGGACAGATAATGAAAAACTGTTTTTT.

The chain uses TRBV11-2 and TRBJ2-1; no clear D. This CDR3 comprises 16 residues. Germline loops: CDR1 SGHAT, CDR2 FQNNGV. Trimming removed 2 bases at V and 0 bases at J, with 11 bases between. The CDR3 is CASSLQAASSYNEQFF. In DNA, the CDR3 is TGTGCCAGCAGCTTACAGGCAGCCAGCTCCTACAATGAGCAGTTCTTC.

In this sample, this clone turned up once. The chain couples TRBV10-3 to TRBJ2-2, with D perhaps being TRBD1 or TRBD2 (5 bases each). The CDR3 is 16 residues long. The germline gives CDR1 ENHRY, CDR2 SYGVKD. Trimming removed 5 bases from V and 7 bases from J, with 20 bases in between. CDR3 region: CAISPWGPLSGGELFF. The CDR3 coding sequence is TGTGCCATCAGTCCATGGGGACCCTTAAGCGGCGGGGAGCTGTTTTTT.

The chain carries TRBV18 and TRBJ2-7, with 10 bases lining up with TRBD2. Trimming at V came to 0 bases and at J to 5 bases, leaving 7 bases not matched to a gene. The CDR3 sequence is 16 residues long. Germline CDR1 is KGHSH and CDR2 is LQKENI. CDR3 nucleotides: TGTGCCAGCTCACCACCTAATCAGCGGGAGGGCCACGAGCAGTACTTC. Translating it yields CASSPPNQREGHEQYF.

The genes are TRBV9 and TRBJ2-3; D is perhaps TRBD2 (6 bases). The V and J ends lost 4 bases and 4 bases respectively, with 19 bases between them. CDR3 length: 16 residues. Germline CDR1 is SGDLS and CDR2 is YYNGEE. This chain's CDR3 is CASSILGGMGADTQYF. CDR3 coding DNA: TGTGCCAGCAGCATCTTAGGCGGGATGGGGGCAGATACGCAGTATTTT.

In nucleotides, the CDR3 is TGTGCTAGTGGTTTGGGGACTAGCGGGAGTTATGAGCAGTTCTTC. It codes for CASGLGTSGSYEQFF. The chain employs TRBV12-5 and TRBJ2-1, with 13 bases lining up with TRBD2. The CDR3 loop spans 15 amino acids. CDR1 and CDR2 from the germline V gene are LGHNT and FRNRAP. J was trimmed by 8 bases and V by 1 base; bases with no gene match: 2.

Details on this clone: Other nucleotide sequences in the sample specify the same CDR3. CDR3 nucleotides: TGCAGTGCTAGAGGAATATACGAGCAGTACTTC. Amino acid sequence: CSARGIYEQYF. The genes are TRBV20-1 and TRBJ2-7, with D uncertain. Germline V gene lookup returns CDR1 DFQATT and CDR2 SNEGSKA (reference sequence). Trimming pared 1 base from V and 4 bases from J, leaving 5 bases between. The CDR3 spans 11 residues.

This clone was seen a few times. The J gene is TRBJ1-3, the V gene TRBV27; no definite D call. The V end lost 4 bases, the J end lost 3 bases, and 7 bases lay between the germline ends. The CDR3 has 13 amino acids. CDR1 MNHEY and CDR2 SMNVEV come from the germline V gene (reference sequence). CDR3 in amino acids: CASSYSNGNTIYF. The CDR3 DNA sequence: TGTGCCAGCAGTTATAGCAATGGAAACACCATATATTTT.

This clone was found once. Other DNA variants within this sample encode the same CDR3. CDR3 nucleotide sequence: TGTGCCAGCTCACCACCTCAGGACAATGAGCAGTTCTTC. This codes for CASSPPQDNEQFF. V gene TRBV18 combines with J gene TRBJ2-1; no clear D gene. CDR3 size: 13 residues. The V end lost 0 bases, the J end lost 5 bases, and 5 bases lay between the germline ends. Germline CDR1 KGHSH, CDR2 LQKENI.

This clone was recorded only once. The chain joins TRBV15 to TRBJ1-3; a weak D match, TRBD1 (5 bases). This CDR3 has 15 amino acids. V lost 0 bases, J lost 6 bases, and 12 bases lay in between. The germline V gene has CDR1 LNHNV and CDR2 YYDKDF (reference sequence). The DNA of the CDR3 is TGTGCCACCAGCAGAGATCGGGGCAGGGAAAACACCATATATTTT. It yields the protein CATSRDRGRENTIYF.

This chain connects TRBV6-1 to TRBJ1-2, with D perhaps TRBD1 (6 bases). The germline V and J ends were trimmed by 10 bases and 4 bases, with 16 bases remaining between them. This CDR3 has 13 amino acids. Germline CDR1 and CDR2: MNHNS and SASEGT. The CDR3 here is CATYGGSAYGYTF. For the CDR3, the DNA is TGTGCCACCTATGGGGGCTCGGCCTATGGCTACACCTTC.

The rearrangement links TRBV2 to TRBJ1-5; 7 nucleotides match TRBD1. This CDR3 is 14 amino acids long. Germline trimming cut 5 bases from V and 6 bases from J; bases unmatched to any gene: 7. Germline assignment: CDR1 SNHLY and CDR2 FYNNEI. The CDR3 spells CASSTGQVGQPQHF. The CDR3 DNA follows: TGTGCCAGCAGTACTGGACAGGTCGGTCAGCCCCAGCATTTT.

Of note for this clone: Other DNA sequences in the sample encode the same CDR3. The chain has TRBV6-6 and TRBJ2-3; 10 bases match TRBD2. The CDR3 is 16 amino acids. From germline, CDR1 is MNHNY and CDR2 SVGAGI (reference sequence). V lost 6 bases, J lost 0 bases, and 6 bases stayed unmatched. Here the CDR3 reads CASSPGLAVSTDTQYF. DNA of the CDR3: TGTGCCAGCAGCCCCGGACTAGCGGTTAGCACAGATACGCAGTATTTT.

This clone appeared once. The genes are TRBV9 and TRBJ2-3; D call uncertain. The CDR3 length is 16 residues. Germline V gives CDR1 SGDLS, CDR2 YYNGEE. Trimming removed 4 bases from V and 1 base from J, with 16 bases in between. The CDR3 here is CASSSSSWRGTDTQYF. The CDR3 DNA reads TGTGCCAGCAGCTCGAGCTCTTGGCGTGGCACAGATACGCAGTATTTT.

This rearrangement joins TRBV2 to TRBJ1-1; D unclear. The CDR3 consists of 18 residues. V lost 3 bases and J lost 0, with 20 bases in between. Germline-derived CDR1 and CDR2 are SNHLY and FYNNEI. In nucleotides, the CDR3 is TGTGCCAGCAGTGATGGTTTTGGGCCAGCCTCAATGAACACTGAAGCTTTCTTT. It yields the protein CASSDGFGPASMNTEAFF.

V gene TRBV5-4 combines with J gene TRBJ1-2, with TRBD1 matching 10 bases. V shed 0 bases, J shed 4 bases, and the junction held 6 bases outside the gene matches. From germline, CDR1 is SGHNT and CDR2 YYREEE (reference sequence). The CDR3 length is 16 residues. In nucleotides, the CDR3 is TGTGCCAGCAGCTTGGGGGACAGGGGATTAACCTATGGCTACACCTTC. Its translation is CASSLGDRGLTYGYTF.

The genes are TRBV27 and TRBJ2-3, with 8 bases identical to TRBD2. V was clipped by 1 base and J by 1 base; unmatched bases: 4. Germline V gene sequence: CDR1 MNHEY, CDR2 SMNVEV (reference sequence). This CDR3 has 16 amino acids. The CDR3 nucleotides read TGTGCCAGCAGTTTATGGGGTAGCGGGGGCACAGATACGCAGTATTTT. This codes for CASSLWGSGGTDTQYF.